The 21 T cell receptor beta chains reported below all come from one sample, sequenced in a study of shared clonotypes between healthy human individuals (dated by TCRdb to 2019 to 2021). Library creation used the immunoSEQ multiplex PCR assay. Imported from immuneACCESS, the table was reduced by TCRdb to in-frame sequences with V and J called. These copies leave out some clones; in studies compared against another copy, an unresolved V gene accounts for under half, and the cause of the remainder is not known. The sample data list around 1.1 million clones, and roughly 77% of these were observed just once. The top ten clonotypes cover roughly 0.83% of the sample. Input material: memory CD4+ T cells from PBMCs. The cell subset or site label corresponds to: CD45RA-negative fraction. The receptors come from a man aged 18-30 years in good health. Some clones in this sample may be carry-over from other donors' samples.

This chain connects TRBV2 to TRBJ2-7; TRBD1 matches 8 bases. Per the germline V gene, CDR1 is SNHLY and CDR2 is FYNNEI. V lost 7 bases and J lost 2; bases outside the gene matches: 7. The CDR3 runs 14 residues. In DNA form, the CDR3 reads TGTGCCAGCACCCGGGACAGGCGAACCTACGAGCAGTACTTC. Its protein product is CASTRDRRTYEQYF.

The chain links TRBV5-1 to TRBJ2-2; D is unresolved. Trimming removed 2 bases from V and 7 bases from J, with 15 bases in between. The CDR3 spans 15 residues. Germline loops: CDR1 SGHRS, CDR2 YFSETQ. The DNA for the CDR3 is TGCGCCAGCAGCTTTGACGCCCCCCATGGCGGGGAGCTGTTTTTT. Amino acids: CASSFDAPHGGELFF.

This chain uses TRBV4-2 with TRBJ2-3; D is possibly TRBD1 (7 bases). This CDR3 comprises 16 residues. Germline V gives CDR1 LGHNA, CDR2 YNFKEQ. V shed 0 bases and J shed 2 bases, with 12 bases lying between them. Here the CDR3 reads CASSQDAGQTTDTQYF. As DNA, the CDR3 is TGTGCCAGCAGCCAAGATGCGGGACAGACCACAGATACGCAGTATTTT.

This clone was detected only once. The J gene is TRBJ1-2, the V gene TRBV7-9, with 10 bases aligning to TRBD1. The junction had 7 bases not matched to a gene; V was cut back by 5 bases and J by 4 bases. This CDR3 comprises 15 residues. Germline loops: CDR1 SEHNR, CDR2 FQNEAQ (reference sequence). CDR3 loop: CASSLTGGGIYGYTF. CDR3 nucleotides: TGTGCCAGCAGCCTGACAGGGGGCGGAATCTATGGCTACACCTTC. The variable domain in full, completed from reference TRBV7-9 and TRBJ1-2, reads DTGVSQNPRHKITKRGQNVTFRCDPISEHNRLYWYRQTLGQGPEFLTYFQNEAQLEKSRLLSDRFSAERPKGSFSTLEIQRTEQGDSAMYLCASSLTGGGIYGYTFGSGTRLTVV.

The chain employs TRBV18 and TRBJ1-1; D perhaps matches TRBD1 (5 bases). V dropped 3 bases and J dropped 3 bases, with 11 bases sitting between them. This CDR3 spans 14 amino acids. Germline CDR1 reads KGHSH; CDR2 reads LQKENI. The CDR3 nucleotides read TGTGCCAGCTCACCGATGGGGGAAGACACTGAAGCTTTCTTT. Its translation is CASSPMGEDTEAFF.

The chain combines TRBV6-4 with TRBJ2-2; D is undetermined. This CDR3 comprises 13 residues. Looked up from germline, CDR1 is MRHNA and CDR2 is SNTAGT. V shed 6 bases and J shed 3 bases, with 8 bases lying between them. The CDR3 DNA sequence: TGTGCCAGCAGCTGGGAAGACACCGGGGAGCTGTTTTTT. Its translation: CASSWEDTGELFF.

A few counts support this clone. The V gene is TRBV6-1, the J gene TRBJ1-2; D not certain. V lost 7 bases to trimming and J lost 2 bases, with 11 bases between them. CDR1 and CDR2 from the germline V gene are MNHNS and SASEGT. This CDR3 has 13 residues. CDR3 loop: CASILLGNYGYTF. The CDR3 DNA is TGTGCCAGCATTCTTTTGGGGAACTATGGCTACACCTTC.

The CDR3 DNA is TGTGCCAGCACCCTGACTGCCTATAGCAATCAGCCCCAGCATTTT. This sequence encodes CASTLTAYSNQPQHF. The chain joins TRBV6-5 to TRBJ1-5, with no clear D. This CDR3 is built from 15 residues. Germline CDR1 reads MNHEY; CDR2 reads SVGAGI. The ends were cut back, 7 bases at V and 0 bases at J, with 13 bases in the middle.

V gene TRBV27 combines with J gene TRBJ1-2, with D unclear. Trimming cost V 7 bases and J 6 bases, with 18 bases left between them. The CDR3 contains 14 residues. The V gene's germline CDR1 is MNHEY and CDR2 SMNVEV (reference sequence). CDR3 residues: CASKSLEHFDGYTF. The DNA for the CDR3 is TGTGCCAGCAAAAGCCTGGAGCATTTTGATGGCTACACCTTC.

The V call is TRBV4-3, the J call TRBJ1-1; D might be TRBD1 (5 bases). The V end lost 1 base, the J end lost 4 bases, and 10 bases lay between the germline ends. Germline V gene sequence: CDR1 LGHNA, CDR2 YSLEER. The CDR3 is made up of 14 amino acids. The DNA for the CDR3 is TGCGCCAGCAGCCAAGTCGGGGGTCTCACTGAAGCTTTCTTT. This codes for CASSQVGGLTEAFF.

V usage is TRBV15 and J usage is TRBJ2-7; D unresolved. The CDR3 has 15 residues. The germline V gene encodes CDR1 LNHNV and CDR2 YYDKDF (reference sequence). V lost 1 base and J lost 5, with 15 bases in between. The CDR3 protein is CATSRGGFVVDEQYF. In DNA, the CDR3 is TGTGCCACCAGCAGAGGTGGCTTCGTGGTCGACGAGCAGTACTTC.

The J gene is TRBJ2-4, the V gene TRBV29-1; D might be TRBD2 (6 bases). There are 14 residues in the CDR3. Trimming left V 7 bases short and J 2 bases short, with 15 bases between. CDR1 and CDR2 (germline): SQVTM, ANQGSEA. CDR3 coding DNA: TGCAGCGCCATAGCGGAGAAACCCAAAAACATTCAGTACTTC. Amino acids: CSAIAEKPKNIQYF.

The chain has TRBV7-6 and TRBJ2-7; D may correspond to TRBD1 or TRBD2 (6 bases each). CDR1 and CDR2 (germline): SGHVS, FNYEAQ. CDR3 length equals 18 residues. V dropped 5 bases and J dropped 2 bases, with 25 bases sitting between them. CDR3 nucleotide sequence: TGTGCCAGCAGCCCACCCGGTACGGCCAGGGGAGGCACCTACGAGCAGTACTTC. Translated, it gives CASSPPGTARGGTYEQYF. Full variable domain (remainder filled in from reference TRBV7-6 and TRBJ2-7): GAGVSQSPRYKVTKRGQDVALRCDPISGHVSLYWYRQALGQGPEFLTYFNYEAQQDKSGLPNDRFSAERPEGSISTLTIQRTEQRDSAMYRCASSPPGTARGGTYEQYFGPGTRLTVT.

This clone was picked up a small number of times. The rearrangement links TRBV29-1 to TRBJ1-2; 7 nucleotides match TRBD1. This CDR3 is built from 13 residues. CDR1 and CDR2 (germline): SQVTM, ANQGSEA. V was clipped by 6 bases and J by 8 bases; unmatched bases: 12. CDR3 DNA sequence: TGCAGCGTCGCGCCGACAGGGTTAGGGGGCTACACCTTC. Amino acid sequence: CSVAPTGLGGYTF.

To note about this clone: The identical CDR3 is also encoded by other nucleotide sequences in the sample. The CDR3: CAWSVGLAGVRETQYF. CDR3 bases: TGTGCCTGGAGTGTGGGACTAGCGGGAGTTCGAGAGACCCAGTACTTC. The chain uses TRBV30 and TRBJ2-5, with 14 bases that match TRBD2. Trimming removed 0 bases from V and 4 bases from J; junction bases left unmatched: 4. The CDR3 is 16 residues long. The V gene's germline CDR1 is GTSNPN and CDR2 SVGIG (reference sequence).

With respect to this clone: Additional DNA sequences in this sample encode the identical CDR3. This sequence joins TRBV6-1 and TRBJ1-4, with 8 positions matching TRBD1. The ends lost 6 bases at V and 8 bases at J; junction bases unmatched: 11. This CDR3 has 15 amino acids. The germline V gene has CDR1 MNHNS and CDR2 SASEGT. The CDR3 sequence is CASRGQGAGWEKLFF. The CDR3, as DNA: TGTGCCAGCAGGGGGCAGGGGGCGGGTTGGGAAAAACTGTTTTTT.

CDR3 DNA sequence: TGCGCCAGCAGCTTGACAGACCCATCTGATACGCAGTATTTT. Translated, it gives CASSLTDPSDTQYF. The rearrangement uses TRBV5-1 and TRBJ2-3; D ambiguous. V shed 1 base and J shed 6 bases, with 12 bases lying between them. Germline loops: CDR1 SGHRS, CDR2 YFSETQ. This CDR3 has 14 residues.

The J gene is TRBJ2-7, the V gene TRBV5-4; possibly TRBD1 or TRBD2 for D (6 bases each). Germline loops: CDR1 SGHNT, CDR2 YYREEE (reference sequence). Trimming pared 2 bases from V and 2 bases from J, leaving 11 bases between. This CDR3 is built from 14 residues. CDR3 sequence reads: CASSLARGAYEQYF. The CDR3 DNA reads TGTGCCAGCAGCTTAGCTAGGGGGGCCTACGAGCAGTACTTC.

This clone was seen just once. This chain connects TRBV2 to TRBJ2-2, with D perhaps TRBD2 (7 bases). V dropped 7 bases and J dropped 4 bases, with 19 bases sitting between them. This CDR3 is 16 amino acids long. Germline V gene data show CDR1 as SNHLY and CDR2 as FYNNEI. The CDR3 reads CASNPVGGGSTGELFF. CDR3 DNA: TGTGCCAGCAACCCCGTAGGGGGAGGGAGCACCGGGGAGCTGTTTTTT.

This chain joins TRBV4-3 and TRBJ1-1; D is undetermined. Germline CDR1 reads LGHNA; CDR2 reads YSLEER. Deletions cut 0 bases from V and 0 bases from J, with 11 bases between. The CDR3 is 16 amino acids. CDR3 region: CASSQDVGRLNTEAFF. As DNA, the CDR3 is TGCGCCAGCAGCCAAGATGTTGGGCGGTTGAACACTGAAGCTTTCTTT.

This chain joins TRBV28 and TRBJ1-2; unclear D gene. Trimming pared 8 bases from V and 5 bases from J, leaving 12 bases between. The CDR3 totals 12 residues. CDR1 is MDHEN and CDR2 is SYDVKM in the germline V gene. In nucleotides, the CDR3 is TGTGCCAGCGTTCAGGCCAAATATGGCTACACCTTC. This gives the protein CASVQAKYGYTF.